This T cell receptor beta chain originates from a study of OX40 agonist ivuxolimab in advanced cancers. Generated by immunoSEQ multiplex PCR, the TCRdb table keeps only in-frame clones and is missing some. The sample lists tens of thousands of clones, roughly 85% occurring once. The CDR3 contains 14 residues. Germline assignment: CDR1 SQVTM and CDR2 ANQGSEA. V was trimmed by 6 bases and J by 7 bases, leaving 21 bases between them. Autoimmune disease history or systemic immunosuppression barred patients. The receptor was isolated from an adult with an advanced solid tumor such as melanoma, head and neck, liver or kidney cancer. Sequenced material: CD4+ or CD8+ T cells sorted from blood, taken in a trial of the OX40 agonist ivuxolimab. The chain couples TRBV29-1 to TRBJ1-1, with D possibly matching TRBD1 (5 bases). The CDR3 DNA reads TGCAGCGTAACCGGGACGAAGGGGACGGGTGAAGCTTTCTTT. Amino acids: CSVTGTKGTGEAFF.